The sequence of this T cell receptor (beta chain) was determined in a study of low-dose radiotherapy and immunotherapy resistance in tumors. Overall study: Members of Cohort 1 were treated with 0.5 Gy per fraction every 2 weeks. The prescribed total PTV dose was 6.5 Gy. 1 Gy per fraction was delivered to Cohort 2 every two weeks, for 13 Gy total over 26 weeks. Intravenous ipilimumab 1 mg/kg every six weeks was given with nivolumab 240 mg every two weeks. Aspirin 300 mg was given orally each day for four cycles from cycle 1 day 1.

V was shortened by 4 bases and J by 2 bases, with 7 bases between the two germline ends. CDR1 is SQVTM, CDR2 ANQGSEA, per germline. The CDR3 is 12 residues long. In its sample, this clonotype was seen many times. Specified time point: after trial treatment. Specified treatment: LDRT plus nivolumab, ipilimumab, low-dose cyclophosphamide and aspirin (RACIN trial). Alpha and beta chains were covered, as first-strand cDNA relied on TRAV- and TRBV-specific primers. With a constant-region primer and a V-primer adapter, TCRs were subjected to roughly 20 PCR cycles of amplification. TCRdb re-derived calls from the reads in MiXCR, one entry per CDR3 protein. Of 80,000 or so distinct CDR3 sequences in the sample, less than 20% were seen once.

The source material was PBMCs, sampled after low-dose radiotherapy plus immunotherapy. The source of this sequence is a male donor with prostate cancer. V and J are TRBV29-1 and TRBJ2-3; a weak D match, TRBD2 (5 bases). The CDR3 bases are TGCAGCGTTGCAGCGGACACAGATACGCAGTATTTT. Encoded protein: CSVAADTDTQYF.